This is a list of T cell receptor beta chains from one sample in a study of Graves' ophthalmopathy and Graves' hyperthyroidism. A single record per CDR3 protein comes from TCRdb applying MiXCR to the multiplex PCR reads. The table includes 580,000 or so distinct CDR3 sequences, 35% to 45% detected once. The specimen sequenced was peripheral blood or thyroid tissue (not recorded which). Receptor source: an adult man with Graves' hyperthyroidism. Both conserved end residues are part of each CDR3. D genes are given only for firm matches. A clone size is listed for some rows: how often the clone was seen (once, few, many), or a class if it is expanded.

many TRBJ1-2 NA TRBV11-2 TGTGCCAGCAGCTTGGGCTCTGGAGATGGCTACACCTTC CASSLGSGDGYTF
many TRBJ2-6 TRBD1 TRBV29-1 TGCAGCGTTGAAGACCGGGACAGGGCAAACTCTGGGGCCAACGTCCTGACTTTC CSVEDRDRANSGANVLTF
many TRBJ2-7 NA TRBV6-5 TGTGCCAGCAGTTACTCGGCCAGTCAGGGGGGCGAGCAGTACTTC CASSYSASQGGEQYF
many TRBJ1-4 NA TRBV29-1 TGCAGCGCTGTGATCGGGGCGGATACACTGGGGGAAAAACTGTTTTTT CSAVIGADTLGEKLFF
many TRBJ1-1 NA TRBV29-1 TGCAGCGTTGTGTGGGGGCTCTTGAACACTGAAGCTTTCTTT CSVVWGLLNTEAFF
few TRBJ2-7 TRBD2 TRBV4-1 TGCGCCAGCAGCTCGATCTGGTCGGGGGGTAGCAGCTACGAGCAGTACTTC CASSSIWSGGSSYEQYF
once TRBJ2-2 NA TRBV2 TGTGCCAGCAGTGAATACAGCCCTGGGACCGGGGAGCCGTTTTTT CASSEYSPGTGEPFF
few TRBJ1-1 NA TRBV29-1 TGCAGCGTCGCTGAGGGACTTATGAACACTGAAGCTTTCTTT CSVAEGLMNTEAFF
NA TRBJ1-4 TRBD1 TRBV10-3 TGTGCCATCAGTGAAGAAGAAGGGGGCGCGGAGAAAAAACTGTTTTTT CAISEEEGGAEKKLFF
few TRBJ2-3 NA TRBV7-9 TGTGCCAGCAGCTTATTTGAGGGAGTGGGCACAGATACGCAGTATTTT CASSLFEGVGTDTQYF
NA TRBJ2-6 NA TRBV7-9 TGTGCCAGCAGCCCGGGGACAGGGGCCAACGTCCTGACTTTC CASSPGTGANVLTF
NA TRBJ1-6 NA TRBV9 TGTGCCAGCAGCGTGAGGTCGGAGAACTCACCCCTCCACTTT CASSVRSENSPLHF
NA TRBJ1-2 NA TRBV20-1 TGCAGTGCTAGGCGGGACACCGCCTATGGCTACACCTTC CSARRDTAYGYTF
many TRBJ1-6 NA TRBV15 TGTGCCACCAGCAGAGATCGGGGGGTCGAACCCCTCCACTTT CATSRDRGVEPLHF
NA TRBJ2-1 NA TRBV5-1 TGCGCCAGCAGCTACCCGGACAACAATGAGCAGTTCTTC CASSYPDNNEQFF
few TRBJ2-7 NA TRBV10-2 TGCGCCAGCAGTGAGTCGAGACAGAGAGTCTACGAGCAGTACTTC CASSESRQRVYEQYF
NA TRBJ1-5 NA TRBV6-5 TGTGCCAGCAGCGAGTACGGCGGCAATCAGCCCCAGCATTTT CASSEYGGNQPQHF
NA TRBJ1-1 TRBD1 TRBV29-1 TGCAGCGTTGTTTCGGGACAGGGGGGCACTGAAGCTTTCTTT CSVVSGQGGTEAFF
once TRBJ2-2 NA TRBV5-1 TGCGCCAGCAGCTCAACGACCACCGGGGAGCTGTTTTTT CASSSTTTGELFF
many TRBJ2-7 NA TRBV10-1 TGCGCCAGCAGTGAGGCGGGGAACTACGAGCAGTACTTC CASSEAGNYEQYF
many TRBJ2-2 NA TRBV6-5 TGTGCCAGTAGCGGATCGAACACCGGGGAGCTGTTTTTT CASSGSNTGELFF
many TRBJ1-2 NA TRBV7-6 TGTGCCAGCAGCTTAGAAGGCCGTTTCGGGTCTGGCTACACCTTC CASSLEGRFGSGYTF
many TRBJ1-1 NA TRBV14 TGTGCCAGCAGCCAAGATCATATAGGGGAGGGATCTGAAGCTTTCTTT CASSQDHIGEGSEAFF
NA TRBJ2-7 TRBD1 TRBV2 TGTGCCACCGCCCTGTGGGTCCGGGACAGGGGGGACTACGAGCAGTACTTC CATALWVRDRGDYEQYF
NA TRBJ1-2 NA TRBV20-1 TGCAGTGCTGAGCTCCGTTCCTTACTAGCGGGGGCACGTGGCTACACCTTC CSAELRSLLAGARGYTF
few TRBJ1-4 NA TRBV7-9 TGTGCCAGCAGCTTAGGCTGGGGGCGCGATGAAAAACTGTTTTTT CASSLGWGRDEKLFF
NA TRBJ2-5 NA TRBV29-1 TGCAGCTCCCAAACCGGGGGAACCCTTCAAGAGACCCAGTACTTC CSSQTGGTLQETQYF
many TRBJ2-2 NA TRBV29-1 TGCAGCGTTGAGTTAGAGTACACCGGGGAGCTGTTTTTT CSVELEYTGELFF
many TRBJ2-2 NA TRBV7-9 TGTGCCAGTGCCCCGGGGGAGCTGTTTTTT CASAPGELFF
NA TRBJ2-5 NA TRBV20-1 TGCAGTGCTAGGTCGGTTAGCGGCTACAATGAGACCCAGTACTTC CSARSVSGYNETQYF
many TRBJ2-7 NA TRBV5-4 TGTGCCAGCAGCCCGGAGGTACCGTCCTACGAGCAGTACTTC CASSPEVPSYEQYF
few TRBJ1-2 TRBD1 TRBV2 TGTGCCAGCAGTGTTCCGGGACAGCTCTATGGCTACACCTTC CASSVPGQLYGYTF
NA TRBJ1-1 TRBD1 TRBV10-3 TGTGCCAGCAGTCCAAAGAGGACAGGGTATACTGAAGCTTTCTTT CASSPKRTGYTEAFF
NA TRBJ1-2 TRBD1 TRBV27 TGTGCCAGCAGTAGGGACAGGGCCGGCTATTGGCAGGAAGGGTATGGCTACACCTTC CASSRDRAGYWQEGYGYTF
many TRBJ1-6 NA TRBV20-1 TGCAGTGCTAGTGTGGGGAATAGCTCACCCCTCCACTTT CSASVGNSSPLHF
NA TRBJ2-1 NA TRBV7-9 TGTGCCAGCAGCTTGGAAGGTTTTCATTTGGGGGTGGATGAGCAGTTCTTC CASSLEGFHLGVDEQFF
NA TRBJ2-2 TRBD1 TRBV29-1 TGCAGCGTACACTCCGGGACAGTGAACACCGGGGAGCTGTTTTTT CSVHSGTVNTGELFF
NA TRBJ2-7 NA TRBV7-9 TGTGCCAGCAGCTTAGACCATACAGCCCGCGAGCAGTACTTC CASSLDHTAREQYF
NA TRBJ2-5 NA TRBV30 TGTGCCTGGAGTGTATCATGGCGCCAAGAGACCCAGTACTTC CAWSVSWRQETQYF
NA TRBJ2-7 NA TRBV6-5 TGTGCCAGCAGTTACCCAAGCTCCTACGAGCAGTACTTC CASSYPSSYEQYF
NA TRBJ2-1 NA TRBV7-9 TGTGCCAGCAGCTTCCGGGGGGCGAGGTACAATGAGCAGTTCTTC CASSFRGARYNEQFF
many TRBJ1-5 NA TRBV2 TGTGCCAGCATTGGCGGAGCTAACAATCAGCCCCAGCATTTT CASIGGANNQPQHF
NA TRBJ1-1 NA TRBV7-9 TGTGCCAGCAGCTCAAGACTAGCGGGGATGAACACTGAAGCTTTCTTT CASSSRLAGMNTEAFF
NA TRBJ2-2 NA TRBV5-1 TGCGCCAGCAGCTACACGGGGGCAGGGGGTTCGATCACCGGGGAGCTGTTTTTT CASSYTGAGGSITGELFF
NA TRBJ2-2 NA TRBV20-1 TGCAGTGCTAGAGCGAATGGGCCCGGGGAGCTGTTTTTT CSARANGPGELFF
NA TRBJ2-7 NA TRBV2 TGTGCCAGCAGTGGAAGTAGAGGGGCCAACGAGCAGTACTTC CASSGSRGANEQYF
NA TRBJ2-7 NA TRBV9 TGTGCCAGCAGCGTAGGTGGGGGGACCGGGCAGCAGTACTTC CASSVGGGTGQQYF
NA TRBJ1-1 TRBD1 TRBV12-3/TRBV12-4 TGTGCCAGCAGCGACCCCGGGACAGGGGTGGGGAGGAACACTGAAGCTTTCTTT CASSDPGTGVGRNTEAFF
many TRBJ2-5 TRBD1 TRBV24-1 TGTGCCACCAGTGATTTTAAGGGGGCTCATCAAGAGACCCAGTACTTC CATSDFKGAHQETQYF
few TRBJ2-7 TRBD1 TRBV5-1 TGCGCCAGCAGCGAGGGACAGGCAAACACCTACGAGCAGTACTTC CASSEGQANTYEQYF
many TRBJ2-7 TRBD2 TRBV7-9 TGTGCCAGCAGCTCACTAGCGGGGGCTGCCTACGAGCAGTACTTC CASSSLAGAAYEQYF
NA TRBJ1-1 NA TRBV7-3 TGTGCCAGCAGCGACAGGCCGGGGACTGAAGCTTTCTTT CASSDRPGTEAFF
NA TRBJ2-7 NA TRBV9 TGTGCCAGCAGCCAAGATTGGGGTGGCAGTAAGGCCTCCTACGAGCAGTACTTC CASSQDWGGSKASYEQYF
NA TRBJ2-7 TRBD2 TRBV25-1 TGTGCTACTCCGGGACTACCCTACGAGCAGTACTTC CATPGLPYEQYF
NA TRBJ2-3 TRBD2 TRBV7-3 TGTGCCAGCAGCTGGGGACTAGCTGGGGATACGCAGTATTTT CASSWGLAGDTQYF
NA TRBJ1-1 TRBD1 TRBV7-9 TGTGCCAGCAGCCGGGGCAGGGGGCGAGGGACTGAAGCTTTCTTT CASSRGRGRGTEAFF
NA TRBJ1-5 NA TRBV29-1 TGCAGCCTTGGGGGAGGAGAGACCCAGCATTTT CSLGGGETQHF
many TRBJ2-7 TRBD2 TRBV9 TGTGCCAGCAGCGTACAGGGTGTTGGGAGGGACGAGCAGTACTTC CASSVQGVGRDEQYF
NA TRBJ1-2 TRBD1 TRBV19 TGTGCCAGTAGCCACGCCGGGACAGGGGGCGCCCCTTGGGGCTACACCTTC CASSHAGTGGAPWGYTF
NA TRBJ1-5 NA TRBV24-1 TGTGCCACCAGTGACGACCGGCCCCAGCATTTT CATSDDRPQHF